This T cell receptor beta chain was found in a study of early T cells in non-severe SARS-CoV-2 infection. Study as a whole: Bulk RNA isolated from unsorted whole blood underwent sequencing; chains were not paired.

Molecules of cDNA were individually given unique molecular identifiers that were attached to them. TCRdb ran MiXCR on the 5' RACE reads and lists one entry per CDR3 protein. The sample holds 50,000 or so distinct CDR3 sequences, approximately 5.6% seen once. Study-wide points: Matches to VDJdb favored anti-spike CD8 responses and missed private and CD4 specificities.

A word on this clonotype: The antigen is undetermined.

V lost 3 bases and J lost 4; bases outside the gene matches: 7. This CDR3 is built from 15 residues. CDR1 WSHSY and CDR2 SAAADI come from the germline V gene. The specimen sequenced was whole blood. The J gene is TRBJ2-7, the V gene TRBV10-2; 9 nucleotides agree with TRBD2. The sequence was obtained from an adult who was a healthcare worker with PCR-confirmed SARS-CoV-2 infection or an uninfected control (not recorded which). The CDR3 sequence is CASSDLAGSVYEQYF. In DNA form, the CDR3 reads TGCGCCAGCAGTGATCTAGCGGGATCGGTTTACGAGCAGTACTTC.